This T cell receptor (beta chain) was retrieved from a study of regulatory T cells in long-lasting Graves disease (dated by TCRdb to the early 2020s). About the investigation overall: Persistent Graves' disease was defined as antithyroid drug treatment for over 5 years with persistently positive TSH receptor autoantibodies. This study used TCR sequencing and RNA sequencing of peripheral blood to compare persistent Graves' disease patients against newly diagnosed Graves' disease patients. A total of around 35 samples underwent TCR sequencing, from roughly 13 patients with persistent Graves' disease and some 20 patients with newly diagnosed Graves' disease. On average, persistent Graves' disease patients in the clinical cohort had been on antithyroid drugs for eight to twelve years. The study was conducted in China and was registered as a clinical trial. What the work shows at the level of the full study, not this receptor alone: Sequencing and analysis were limited to the TCR beta chain. Only peripheral blood was studied, because thyroid tissue, the primary lesion, was inaccessible. Preferential use of TRBV28, TRBJ1-2 and TRBJ2-5 was observed in persistent disease, whereas TRBV20-1 and TRBJ2-1 were favored in newly diagnosed disease. Compared with newly diagnosed patients, persistent Graves' disease patients had lower TCR Shannon entropy and fewer highly expanded clones, which suggests clonal expansion. The authors acknowledged the small sample size as a limitation that may reduce accuracy. A larger number of public clonotypes was shared among persistent patients (approximately 3,000) than among newly diagnosed patients (around 890).

The time point label here, explained by the study, means: persistent/refractory GD, antithyroid drugs over 5 years with positive TRAb. For both TCR sequencing and RNA sequencing, RNA was extracted from PBMCs in TRIzol. Graves' disease was diagnosed according to American Thyroid Association guidelines. The patients came from an endocrinology department in Xi'an, China. Each patient gave around 9.2 milliliters of peripheral blood, collected in an EDTA anticoagulant tube. PBMCs were isolated by Ficoll Paque Plus density gradient separation without further T cell sorting. An Agilent 2100 Bioanalyzer and agarose gel were used to assess RNA quality, and a NanoDrop 2000 was used to measure RNA concentration. The germline V gene supplies CDR1 SGHAT and CDR2 FQNNGV. V lost 0 bases and J lost 8 bases; the stretch between them is 8 bases long. The CDR3 contains 13 residues, cysteine and phenylalanine counted. Left in the record is the CDR3 DNA by itself, 39 bases read in frame from the first base.

This clonotype was counted at least ten times. Its cognate antigen has yet to be identified. There are no base qualities to consult, and no much larger clone falls within one base. Libraries were made using multiplex PCR. Sequencing was carried out with an Illumina HiSeq 4000. iRepertoire HTBI primers and Arm-PCR amplification of CDR3 regions were used to construct TCR beta libraries. PCR products were gel purified before sequencing. For the original study's pipeline: Across samples, 60 to 80 TRBV and roughly 15 TRBJ segments were identified and used for gene usage analysis of CDR3 amino acid clonotypes. Filtered high-quality paired reads were merged into contigs using COPE and FqMerger. BLAST was used to align contigs to the IMGT TRBV, TRBD and TRBJ reference genes, and CDR3 was defined following IMGT. Any clonotype with a frequency above 0.1% was counted as a highly expanded clone. Shannon entropy served as the measure of repertoire diversity, while the Gini coefficient captured V-J evenness. Public clonotypes were defined as clonotypes shared by more than one individual. TCRdb redid the processing of the public reads, applying fastp at Q25 and MiXCR, and retained in-frame beta chains. Each CDR3 protein gets just one entry, which takes the most common genes and DNA from the rows behind it. What appears here as the V and J calls and clone size reflects TCRdb's work, not the paper's. The sample data list around 460,000 distinct CDR3 sequences, and 22% of these were observed just once. The ten top clones hold around 13% of the sample.

Recombination linked TRBV11-2 to TRBJ2-4; TRBD1 is a possible D gene, resting on 6 matching bases. The sequencing here drew on peripheral blood mononuclear cells (PBMCs), taken when the disease was refractory, from a patient treated with antithyroid drugs. This receptor was obtained from a female donor with Graves disease. The encoded CDR3 is CASSLDRGHIQYF. The nucleotide sequence is given as TGTGCCAGCAGCTTAGACAGGGGTCACATTCAGTACTTC.